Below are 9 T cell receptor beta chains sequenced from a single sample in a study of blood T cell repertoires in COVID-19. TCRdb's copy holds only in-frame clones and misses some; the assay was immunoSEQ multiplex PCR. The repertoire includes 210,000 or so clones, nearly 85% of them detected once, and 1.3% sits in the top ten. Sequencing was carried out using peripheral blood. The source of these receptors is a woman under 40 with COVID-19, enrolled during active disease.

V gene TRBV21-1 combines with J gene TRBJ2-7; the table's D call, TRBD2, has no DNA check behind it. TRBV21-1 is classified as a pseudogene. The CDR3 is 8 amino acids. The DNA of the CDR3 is TGTGCCAGCGCGGAGCAGTACTTC. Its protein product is CASAEQYF.

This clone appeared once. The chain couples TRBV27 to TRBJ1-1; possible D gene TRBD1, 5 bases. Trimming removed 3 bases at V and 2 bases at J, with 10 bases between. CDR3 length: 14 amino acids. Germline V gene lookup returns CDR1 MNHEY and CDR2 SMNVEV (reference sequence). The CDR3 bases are TGTGCCAGCAGTTTTGGAGGGGACAACACTGAAGCTTTCTTT. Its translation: CASSFGGDNTEAFF.

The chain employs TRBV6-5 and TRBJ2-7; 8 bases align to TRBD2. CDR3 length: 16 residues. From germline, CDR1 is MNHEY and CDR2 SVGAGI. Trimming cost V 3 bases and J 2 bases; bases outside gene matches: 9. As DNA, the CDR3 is TGTGCCAGCAGTTATTTTGGCGGGGGGTCCCCCTACGAGCAGTACTTC. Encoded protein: CASSYFGGGSPYEQYF.

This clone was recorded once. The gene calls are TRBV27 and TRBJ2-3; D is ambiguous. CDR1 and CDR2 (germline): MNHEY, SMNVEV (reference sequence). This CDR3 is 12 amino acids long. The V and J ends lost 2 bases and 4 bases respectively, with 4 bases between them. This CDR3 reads CASSLAADTQYF. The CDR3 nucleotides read TGTGCCAGCAGTTTAGCGGCAGATACGCAGTATTTT.

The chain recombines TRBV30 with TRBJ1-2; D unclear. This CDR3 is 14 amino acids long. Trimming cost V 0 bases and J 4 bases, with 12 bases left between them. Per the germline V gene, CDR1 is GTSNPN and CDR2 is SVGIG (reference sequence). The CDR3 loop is CAWSVHPGTYGYTF. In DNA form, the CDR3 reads TGTGCCTGGAGTGTACACCCAGGTACCTATGGCTACACCTTC.

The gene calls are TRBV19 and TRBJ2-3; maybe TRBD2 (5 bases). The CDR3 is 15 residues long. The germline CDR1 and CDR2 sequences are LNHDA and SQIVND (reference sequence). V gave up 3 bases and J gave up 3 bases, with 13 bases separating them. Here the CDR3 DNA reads TGTGCCAGTAGTATCTCTCTAGCTTGGACAGATACGCAGTATTTT. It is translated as CASSISLAWTDTQYF.

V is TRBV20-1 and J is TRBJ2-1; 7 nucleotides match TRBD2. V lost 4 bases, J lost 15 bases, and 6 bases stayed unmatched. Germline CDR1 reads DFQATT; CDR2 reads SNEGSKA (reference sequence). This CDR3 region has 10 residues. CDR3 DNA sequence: TGCAGTGCTACGGGCCGGGGGGTGTTCTTC. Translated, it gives CSATGRGVFF.

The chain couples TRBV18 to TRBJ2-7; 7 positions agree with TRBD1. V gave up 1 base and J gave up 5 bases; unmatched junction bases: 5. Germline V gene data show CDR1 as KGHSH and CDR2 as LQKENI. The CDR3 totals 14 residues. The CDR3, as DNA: TGTGCCAGCTCACCACGACAGGGCCCCAACGAGCAGTACTTC. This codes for CASSPRQGPNEQYF.

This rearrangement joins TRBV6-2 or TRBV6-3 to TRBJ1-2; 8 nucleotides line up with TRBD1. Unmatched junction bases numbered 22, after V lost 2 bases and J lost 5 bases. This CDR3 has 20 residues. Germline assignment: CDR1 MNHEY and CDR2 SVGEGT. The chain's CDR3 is CASSYPKTGDPPSAFYGYTF. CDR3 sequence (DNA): TGTGCCAGCAGTTACCCCAAGACAGGGGACCCGCCGTCCGCATTTTATGGCTACACCTTC.